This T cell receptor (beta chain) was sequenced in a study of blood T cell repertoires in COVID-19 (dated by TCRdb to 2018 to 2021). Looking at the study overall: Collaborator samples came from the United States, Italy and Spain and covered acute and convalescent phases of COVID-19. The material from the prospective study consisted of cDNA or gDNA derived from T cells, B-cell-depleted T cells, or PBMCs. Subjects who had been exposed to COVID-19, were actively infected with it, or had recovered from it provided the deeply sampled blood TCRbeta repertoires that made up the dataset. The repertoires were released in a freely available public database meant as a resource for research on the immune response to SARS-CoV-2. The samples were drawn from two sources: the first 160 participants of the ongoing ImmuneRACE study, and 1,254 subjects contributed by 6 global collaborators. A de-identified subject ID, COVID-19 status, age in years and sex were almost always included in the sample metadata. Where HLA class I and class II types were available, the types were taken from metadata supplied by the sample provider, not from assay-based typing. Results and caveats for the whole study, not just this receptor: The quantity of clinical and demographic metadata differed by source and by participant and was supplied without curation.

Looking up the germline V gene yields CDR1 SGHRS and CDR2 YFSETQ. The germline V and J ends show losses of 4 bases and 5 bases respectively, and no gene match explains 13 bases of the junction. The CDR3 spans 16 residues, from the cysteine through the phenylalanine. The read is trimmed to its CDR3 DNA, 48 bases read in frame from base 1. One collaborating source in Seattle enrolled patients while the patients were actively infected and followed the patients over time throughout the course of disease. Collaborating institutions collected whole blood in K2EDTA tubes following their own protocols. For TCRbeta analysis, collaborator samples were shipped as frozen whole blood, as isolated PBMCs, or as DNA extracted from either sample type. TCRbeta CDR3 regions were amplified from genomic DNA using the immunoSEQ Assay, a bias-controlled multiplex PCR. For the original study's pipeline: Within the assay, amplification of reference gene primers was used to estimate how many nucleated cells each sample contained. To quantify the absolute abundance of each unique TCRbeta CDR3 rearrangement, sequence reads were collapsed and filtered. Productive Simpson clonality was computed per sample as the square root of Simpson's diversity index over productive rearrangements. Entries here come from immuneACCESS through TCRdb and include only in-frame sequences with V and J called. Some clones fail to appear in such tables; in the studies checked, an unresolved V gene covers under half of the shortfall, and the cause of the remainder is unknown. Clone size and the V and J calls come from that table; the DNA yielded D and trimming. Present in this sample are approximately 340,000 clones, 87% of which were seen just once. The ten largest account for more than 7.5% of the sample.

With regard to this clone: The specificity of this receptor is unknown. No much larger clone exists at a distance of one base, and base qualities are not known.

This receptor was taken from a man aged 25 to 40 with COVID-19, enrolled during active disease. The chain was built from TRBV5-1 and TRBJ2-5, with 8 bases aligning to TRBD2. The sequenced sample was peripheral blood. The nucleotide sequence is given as TGCGCCAGCAGCCCGCCCCGGGGGGGGCCTGGGGAGACCCAGTACTTC. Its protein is CASSPPRGGPGETQYF.